The 27 T cell receptor beta chains below come from one sample, sequenced in a study of T cells after yellow fever vaccination. TCRdb re-called the 5' RACE reads with MiXCR, one entry per CDR3 protein. The sample consists of 250,000 to 400,000 distinct CDR3 sequences, roughly 4.3% of them appearing once. This sample comprised PBMCs, obtained 5 days after the yellow fever booster vaccination. These receptors all come from a man between 18 and 35 years old who received the YFV17D yellow fever vaccine.

This clonotype was counted ten times or more. The chain joins TRBV4-1 to TRBJ1-2, with a tentative D call TRBD1 (6 bases). The V end lost 0 bases, the J end lost 5 bases, and 13 bases lay between the germline ends. CDR3 length: 15 amino acids. Germline CDR1 MGHRA, CDR2 YSYEKL. CDR3 in amino acids: CASSQDGGGNYGYTF. The CDR3 DNA reads TGCGCCAGCAGCCAAGATGGTGGGGGCAATTATGGCTACACCTTC.

This clonotype has just a few counts. This chain links TRBV9 with TRBJ2-6, with a weak D call TRBD1 (6 bases). Germline-derived CDR1 and CDR2 are SGDLS and YYNGEE. Trimming removed 3 bases at V and 1 base at J, with 11 bases between. This CDR3 contains 16 residues. CDR3 loop: CASSAQGFSGANVLTF. CDR3 sequence (DNA): TGTGCCAGCAGCGCCCAGGGGTTTTCTGGGGCCAACGTCCTGACTTTC.

The chain couples TRBV5-6 to TRBJ2-3; a possible D gene is TRBD1 (5 bases). The length of the CDR3 is 14 residues. Between the trimmed V and J ends, which lost 4 bases and 1 base, there was a span of 10 bases. Germline V gene lookup returns CDR1 SGHDT and CDR2 YYEEEE. The CDR3 sequence: CASSPETGTDTQYF. CDR3 bases: TGTGCCAGCAGCCCGGAGACAGGCACAGATACGCAGTATTTT.

V and J are TRBV4-1 and TRBJ2-3, with TRBD2 as a possible D gene (6 bases). Germline CDR1 reads MGHRA; CDR2 reads YSYEKL. The CDR3 length is 15 residues. Trimming left V 0 bases short and J 2 bases short, with 9 bases between. The CDR3 here is CASSQEGLPTDTQYF. CDR3 coding DNA: TGCGCCAGCAGCCAAGAAGGACTACCCACAGATACGCAGTATTTT.

This clonotype has only a few counts. V gene TRBV20-1 combines with J gene TRBJ1-1; D unresolved. With 1 base removed from V and 1 base from J, the gap between germline ends came to 13 bases. Germline CDR1 reads DFQATT; CDR2 reads SNEGSKA (reference sequence). The CDR3 runs 15 residues. The CDR3 DNA follows: TGCAGTGCTAGAGGTCTGGCCCAAAGGAACACTGAAGCTTTCTTT. It codes for CSARGLAQRNTEAFF.

This clonotype was seen a handful of times. This chain joins TRBV5-4 and TRBJ1-5, with TRBD1 matching over 7 bases. CDR1 and CDR2 (germline): SGHNT, YYREEE (reference sequence). CDR3 length: 16 residues. The junction had 11 bases not matched to a gene; V was cut back by 1 base and J by 7 bases. The CDR3 coding sequence is TGTGCCAGCAGCTTGACCGGGAACAGGGGTCGACAGCCCCAGCATTTT. Protein: CASSLTGNRGRQPQHF.

V gene TRBV19 combines with J gene TRBJ2-2, with 7 bases fitting TRBD2. V shed 5 bases, J shed 1 base, and the junction held 4 bases outside the gene matches. CDR3 length: 15 amino acids. The germline gives CDR1 LNHDA, CDR2 SQIVND (reference sequence). CDR3 nucleotides: TGTGCCAGTAGTTTCAGCGGGGTGAACACCGGGGAGCTGTTTTTT. Encoded protein: CASSFSGVNTGELFF.

This clonotype occurred a few times. The chain is built from TRBV4-2 and TRBJ1-1; D perhaps matches TRBD1 (6 bases). Germline V gene data show CDR1 as LGHNA and CDR2 as YNFKEQ. CDR3 length: 14 amino acids. V was trimmed by 4 bases and J by 5 bases, leaving 14 bases between them. The DNA of the CDR3 is TGTGCCAGCAGCCCCTATGCCAGGGGAACTGAAGCTTTCTTT. It translates to CASSPYARGTEAFF.

About this clonotype itself: One end of the junction does not line up with germline, which may come from a read error. V gene TRBV5-6 combines with J gene TRBJ2-3; D is uncertain. Germline CDR1 SGHDT, CDR2 YYEEEE. There are 16 residues in the CDR3. The CDR3 loop is CASSLWGRFSTDTKYF. The CDR3 DNA sequence: TGTGCCAGCAGCTTGTGGGGAAGGTTTAGCACAGATACGAAGTATTTT.

This clonotype showed up many times. This rearrangement joins TRBV5-1 to TRBJ2-4, with TRBD2 identical over 12 bases. The CDR3 extends over 15 amino acids. Per germline, CDR1 SGHRS and CDR2 YFSETQ. V lost 1 base, J lost 6 bases, and 2 bases stayed unmatched. The CDR3 is CASSLRTSGANIQYF. The CDR3 coding sequence is TGCGCCAGCAGCTTGCGGACTAGCGGGGCAAACATTCAGTACTTC. The full variable domain, completed using reference TRBV5-1 and TRBJ2-4, is KAGVTQTPRYLIKTRGQQVTLSCSPISGHRSVSWYQQTPGQGLQFLFEYFSETQRNKGNFPGRFSGRQFSNSRSEMNVSTLELGDSALYLCASSLRTSGANIQYFGAGTRLSVL.

The chain uses TRBV7-9 and TRBJ1-6; D gene uncertain. The V and J ends lost 4 bases and 0 bases respectively, with 7 bases between them. The CDR3 consists of 15 residues. The germline CDR1 and CDR2 sequences are SEHNR and FQNEAQ (reference sequence). The CDR3 here is CASSSLSSYNSPLHF. The CDR3 nucleotides read TGTGCCAGCAGCTCACTAAGCTCCTATAATTCACCCCTCCACTTT. Supplemented by reference TRBV7-9 and TRBJ1-6, the full variable domain reads DTGVSQNPRHKITKRGQNVTFRCDPISEHNRLYWYRQTLGQGPEFLTYFQNEAQLEKSRLLSDRFSAERPKGSFSTLEIQRTEQGDSAMYLCASSSLSSYNSPLHFGNGTRLTVT.

This clonotype was detected many times. Written as DNA, the CDR3 is TGCGCCAGCAGCCAAAGGGCCCTGAACACTGAAGCTTTCTTT. It yields the protein CASSQRALNTEAFF. This chain joins TRBV4-1 and TRBJ1-1; D not resolved. With 2 bases removed from V and 0 bases from J, the gap between germline ends came to 7 bases. CDR1 is MGHRA, CDR2 YSYEKL, per germline. The CDR3 has 14 amino acids.

The chain combines TRBV12-3 or TRBV12-4 with TRBJ2-1; 10 positions agree with TRBD2. The trim removed 6 bases at V and 5 bases at J, leaving 13 bases unmatched. CDR3 length: 17 residues. The CDR3 bases are TGTGCCAGCAGGGGACCTCTCCGGACTAGCGGAGACAATGAGCAGTTCTTC. Protein sequence: CASRGPLRTSGDNEQFF.

This clonotype showed up just a few times. V is TRBV12-3 or TRBV12-4 and J is TRBJ2-2; 8 bases are shared with TRBD2. This CDR3 comprises 18 residues. J lost 6 bases, V lost 0 bases, and 12 bases had no gene match. The CDR3 region is CASSLARGGGKSAGELFF. The CDR3, as DNA: TGTGCCAGCAGTTTAGCCCGGGGGGGAGGGAAGAGTGCCGGGGAGCTGTTTTTT.

In this sample, this clonotype turned up a few times. The chain couples TRBV4-1 to TRBJ1-1; D gene ambiguous. Trimming took 2 bases from V and 0 from J, leaving 10 bases between them. CDR1 MGHRA and CDR2 YSYEKL come from the germline V gene. This CDR3 has 15 amino acids. CDR3 bases: TGCGCCAGCAGCCAAAGACGACCAATGAACACTGAAGCTTTCTTT. Encoded protein: CASSQRRPMNTEAFF.

This clonotype has a handful of counts. This chain links TRBV5-6 with TRBJ2-7; TRBD1 aligns across 8 bases. V lost 4 bases to trimming and J lost 4 bases; unmatched junction nucleotides: 7. CDR3 size: 14 residues. Germline-derived CDR1 and CDR2 are SGHDT and YYEEEE. CDR3 sequence (DNA): TGTGCCAGCAGCCCGCCGGGACAGGAATACGAGCAGTACGTC. Its translation is CASSPPGQEYEQYV.

This clonotype was picked up a small number of times. The chain couples TRBV19 to TRBJ2-7; TRBD1 is a possible D gene (7 bases). The germline CDR1 and CDR2 sequences are LNHDA and SQIVND (reference sequence). This CDR3 is built from 19 residues. Between the trimmed V and J ends, which lost 1 base and 2 bases, there was a span of 24 bases. The CDR3 DNA is TGTGCCAGTAGTATAGCGGCAGGGGGATATAGCGGACGTACCTACGAGCAGTACTTC. Its translation: CASSIAAGGYSGRTYEQYF.

The J gene is TRBJ2-5, the V gene TRBV4-1; 8 bases agree with TRBD1. J was trimmed by 7 bases and V by 3 bases; bases with no gene match: 13. The CDR3 consists of 16 residues. The germline CDR1 and CDR2 sequences are MGHRA and YSYEKL. The CDR3, as DNA: TGCGCCAGCAGCCAGGATTCGCGGGACAGGTCTTCGACCCAGTACTTC. Its protein product is CASSQDSRDRSSTQYF.

This clonotype was found many times. The V gene is TRBV6-2 or TRBV6-3, the J gene TRBJ2-7; a weak D match, TRBD1 (6 bases). Per the germline V gene, CDR1 is MNHEY and CDR2 is SVGEGT. The CDR3 totals 12 residues. The ends were cut back, 5 bases at V and 4 bases at J, with 9 bases in the middle. CDR3 sequence: CASSQQGYEQYF. Here the CDR3 DNA reads TGTGCCAGCAGTCAACAGGGTTACGAGCAGTACTTC.

This clonotype was observed a few times. The V call is TRBV12-3 or TRBV12-4, the J call TRBJ2-2; D gene uncertain. V was pared by 10 bases and J by 4 bases, with 13 bases between. The CDR3 sequence is 13 residues long. The CDR3 coding sequence is TGTGCCACCCAGGAGACCCTCACCGGGGAGCTGTTTTTT. Protein: CATQETLTGELFF.

Turning to this clonotype: The junction departs from germline at one end; a sequencing error may be responsible. J is TRBJ1-3 and V is TRBV4-1; perhaps TRBD1 as D (5 bases). Germline V gives CDR1 MGHRA, CDR2 YSYEKL. This CDR3 region has 15 residues. CDR3 residues: CASSEDRSSGNTIYF. CDR3 DNA sequence: TGCGCCAGCAGCGAAGACAGATCCTCTGGAAACACCATATATTTT.

This clonotype was detected only a few times. The chain employs TRBV3-1 and TRBJ2-3; 7 positions agree with TRBD2. Looked up from germline, CDR1 is LGHDT and CDR2 is YNNKEL (reference sequence). CDR3 length: 16 residues. V lost 6 bases to trimming and J lost 4 bases; unmatched junction nucleotides: 13. The CDR3 DNA reads as TGTGCCAGCAGTGGGAGGGCGGGGGTGGCCGCAGATACGCAGTATTTT. Its protein is CASSGRAGVAADTQYF.

This clonotype was detected only a few times. The J gene is TRBJ1-2, the V gene TRBV19; no clear D. V lost 10 bases, J lost 6 bases, and 21 bases lay in between. This CDR3 comprises 14 residues. Germline lookup yields CDR1 LNHDA and CDR2 SQIVND (reference sequence). Written as DNA, the CDR3 is TGTGCCACCACGAGCGGCCCTCGCGGAAATGGCTACACCTTC. Its protein is CATTSGPRGNGYTF.

This clonotype showed up many times. The genes are TRBV4-3 and TRBJ2-2; 8 positions match TRBD1. V shed 1 base, J shed 0 bases, and the junction held 7 bases outside the gene matches. CDR3 length equals 18 residues. Looked up from germline, CDR1 is LGHNA and CDR2 is YSLEER. The CDR3 DNA is TGCGCCAGCAGCCAAGCGCCAGGGGGCACCGCGAACACCGGGGAGCTGTTTTTT. Amino acid sequence: CASSQAPGGTANTGELFF.

This clonotype has just a few counts. The genes are TRBV9 and TRBJ2-1; perhaps TRBD2 as D (6 bases). V shed 3 bases and J shed 0 bases, with 19 bases lying between them. Germline-derived CDR1 and CDR2 are SGDLS and YYNGEE. This CDR3 contains 18 residues. The CDR3 sequence is CASSGPGGPSSSYNEQFF. The CDR3 DNA sequence: TGTGCCAGCAGCGGGCCCGGGGGACCCTCGAGCTCCTACAATGAGCAGTTCTTC.

This clonotype appeared many times. This chain joins TRBV11-2 and TRBJ2-3, with 11 bases matching TRBD2. The germline V gene encodes CDR1 SGHAT and CDR2 FQNNGV. The CDR3 consists of 19 residues. V shed 2 bases and J 2 bases; nucleotides not matched to a gene: 12. The CDR3 nucleotides are TGTGCCAGCAGCTTAAGCCATACCACGGGACTAGCGGACACAGATACGCAGTATTTT. This encodes CASSLSHTTGLADTDTQYF.

The chain links TRBV7-2 to TRBJ2-6, with D uncertain. The germline V gene encodes CDR1 SGHTA and CDR2 FQGNSA. The V end lost 6 bases, the J end lost 2 bases, and 14 bases lay between the germline ends. The CDR3 is 16 residues long. The CDR3 here is CASSRQPFTGANVLTF. The DNA for the CDR3 is TGTGCCAGCAGTCGGCAGCCCTTCACTGGGGCCAACGTCCTGACTTTC.